This paragraph covers one T cell receptor (beta chain) sequence. Its antigen has not been determined. No base quality information exists; no much larger clone differs at one position. Each collaborating institution followed its own protocols to collect whole blood in K2EDTA tubes. For TCRbeta analysis, collaborator samples were shipped as frozen whole blood, as isolated PBMCs, or as DNA extracted from either sample type. This sample is drawn from a study of blood T cell repertoires in COVID-19 (dated by TCRdb to 2020 to 2021). About the investigation overall: Samples from collaborators originated in the United States, Italy and Spain and spanned both the acute and convalescent phases of COVID-19. The repertoires were released in a freely available public database meant as a resource for research on the immune response to SARS-CoV-2. Where HLA class I and class II types were available, the types were taken from metadata supplied by the sample provider, not from assay-based typing. Subjects who had been exposed to COVID-19, were actively infected with it, or had recovered from it provided the deeply sampled blood TCRbeta repertoires that made up the dataset. The material from the prospective study consisted of cDNA or gDNA derived from T cells, B-cell-depleted T cells, or PBMCs. A de-identified subject ID, COVID-19 status, age in years and sex were almost always included in the sample metadata. The samples were drawn from the first 160 participants of the ongoing ImmuneRACE study and from 950 to 1,500 subjects provided by 6 global collaborators. The full study reports these points: Clinical and demographic metadata were provided uncurated, with the amount varying by source and participant.

TCRbeta CDR3 regions were amplified from genomic DNA using the immunoSEQ Assay, a bias-controlled multiplex PCR. In the authors' own workflow: Nucleated cell counts per sample were estimated from amplification of reference gene primers within the assay. Sequence reads were collapsed and filtered to measure the absolute abundance of every unique TCRbeta CDR3 rearrangement. For each sample, productive Simpson clonality was calculated as the square root of Simpson's diversity index over productive rearrangements. The clones in this table, taken by TCRdb from immuneACCESS, are in-frame only. Not every clone is retained; where verified, under half of the shortfall comes from an unresolved V gene, and the cause of the rest is unknown. The DNA was the basis for D and trimming; V, J and clone size are from that table. The sample includes 250,000 to 350,000 clones, with about nine tenths observed a single time. The top ten hold roughly an eighth of the sample.

Sequencing was performed on peripheral blood. This sequence originates from a woman in her sixties with acute or convalescent COVID-19.

In nucleotides, the sequence is TGCAGCGTTGTGACAGGGAACTACGAGCAGTACTTC. This translates into CSVVTGNYEQYF. The chain couples TRBV29-1 to TRBJ2-7; 7 bases in the middle match TRBD1. The CDR3 numbers 12 residues from cysteine through phenylalanine. The entry retains the CDR3 DNA only, 36 bases that are in frame from base 1. From V the trimming removes 4 bases and from J it removes 3 bases, while the gene matches leave 3 bases of the junction unaccounted for. CDR1 and CDR2 (SQVTM, ANQGSEA) derive from the germline V gene.